The clone carrying this T cell receptor beta chain occurred once. The antigen is undetermined. The sample comes from a study of radiation and T cells in renal cell carcinoma. Overall study results and limits: Top tumor clonotypes rose in blood 2 weeks post-radiation, then contracted.

TCRdb keeps only in-frame clones here, not all; method: immunoSEQ multiplex PCR. This sample has 90,000 to 100,000 clones, with 80% to 90% found just once. Specified time point: blood 4 weeks post-SBRT, at nephrectomy. Treatment in this sample: 15 Gy SBRT to primary tumor, nephrectomy 4 weeks later. Nephrectomy followed 15 Gy stereotactic body radiation by 4 weeks. After SBRT, blood was collected at 2 and 4 weeks, plus baseline. The patient's renal cell carcinoma had clear cell pathology. The source material was blood, sampled from a patient whose treatment included radiotherapy and nephrectomy. This TCR derives from a man in his sixties with renal cell carcinoma.

The CDR3 sequence: CASSLGRGPVGLAGVPEEEQYF. The CDR3 DNA reads TGCGCCAGCAGCTTGGGAAGAGGGCCCGTCGGCCTAGCGGGAGTGCCGGAGGAAGAGCAGTACTTC. The chain joins TRBV5-1 to TRBJ2-7; 10 bases map to TRBD2. The CDR3 covers 22 residues. Per the germline V gene, CDR1 is SGHRS and CDR2 is YFSETQ. Trimming cost V 0 bases and J 7 bases; bases outside gene matches: 28.